The entry below describes one T cell receptor (beta chain). Its target is not known. This record comes from a study of identifying expanded T cells in peripheral blood. Study outcomes and limitations: Differentially abundant clones: roughly 1.2 between replicates, roughly 16 at about two weeks, around 20 at four. Variance in clone template counts between approximately two-week samples significantly increased with total template count across all healthy donors.

The method was immunoSEQ multiplex PCR; TCRdb's version includes in-frame clones alone and lacks a portion of them. The sample carries 84,000 or so clones, over 75% recorded once. Collection occurred without any documented infections or immune events in donors. Germline assignment: CDR1 MNHNS and CDR2 SASEGT. The CDR3 covers 13 residues. The V segment lost 5 bases and the J segment 2 bases; nucleotides outside the gene matches: 2. This TCR derives from a person aged 18-69 years in good health. Sequenced input: blood. This sequence joins TRBV6-1 and TRBJ1-2; TRBD1 aligns across 7 bases. Written as DNA, the CDR3 is TGTGCCAGCAGTCCGACAGGGAACTATGGCTACACCTTC. It encodes CASSPTGNYGYTF.